The clone carrying this TCR beta chain showed up just a few times. This sample is drawn from a study of shared clonotypes between healthy human individuals. Profiled with immunoSEQ multiplex PCR; TCRdb holds only in-frame clones, not every one. The repertoire holds around 1.1 million clones, 78% seen once, with roughly 0.55% in the top ten. Sequenced input: memory CD4+ T cells from PBMCs. Subset indicated: CD45RA-negative fraction. This clonotype originated in a man aged 18 to 29 in good health. Some clones in this sample may be carry-over from other donors' samples.

DNA of the CDR3: TGTGCCAGCAGCTTATCTTCTAACAGGGGGCTGGGTGGCTACACCTTC. Translated, it gives CASSLSSNRGLGGYTF. The chain joins TRBV7-2 to TRBJ1-2; 9 nucleotides line up with TRBD1. Germline lookup yields CDR1 SGHTA and CDR2 FQGNSA. With 2 bases clipped from V and 7 bases from J, the junction kept 11 bases outside the gene matches. The CDR3 has 16 residues.